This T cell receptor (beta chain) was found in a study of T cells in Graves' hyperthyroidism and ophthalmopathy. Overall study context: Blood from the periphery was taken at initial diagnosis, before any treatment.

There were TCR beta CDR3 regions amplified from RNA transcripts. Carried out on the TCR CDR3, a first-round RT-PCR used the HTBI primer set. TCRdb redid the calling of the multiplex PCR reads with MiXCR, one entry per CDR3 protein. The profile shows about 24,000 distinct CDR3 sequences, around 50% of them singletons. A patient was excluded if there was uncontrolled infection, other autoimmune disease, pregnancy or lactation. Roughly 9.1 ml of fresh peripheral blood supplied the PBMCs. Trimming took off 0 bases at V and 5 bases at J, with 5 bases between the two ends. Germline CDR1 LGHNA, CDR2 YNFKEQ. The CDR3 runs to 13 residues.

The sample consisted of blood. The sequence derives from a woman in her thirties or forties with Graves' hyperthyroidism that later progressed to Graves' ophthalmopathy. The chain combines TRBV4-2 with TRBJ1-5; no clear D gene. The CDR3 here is CASSQERDQPQHF. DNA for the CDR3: TGTGCCAGCAGCCAAGAAAGGGATCAGCCCCAGCATTTT.